Described below is a single TCR beta chain sequence and its context. The sample comes from a study of human T cells and chemical hapten exposure. The J segment lost 3 bases and the V segment lost 5 bases, leaving 6 bases of the junction unmatched. Germline CDR1 reads MNHNY; CDR2 reads SVGAGI (reference sequence). CDR3 length equals 15 residues. Specified time point: pre-sensitization, week 0. Treatment noted: therapeutic diphenylcyclopropenone sensitization with weekly scalp DPC. The donor pool consisted of alopecia patients aged 18 to 70 years, considered suitable for DPC. TCRdb reanalysed the RACE reads using MiXCR and keeps one entry per CDR3 protein. The top ten hold 1.6% of the sample, which has roughly 100,000 distinct CDR3 sequences, roughly 12% seen once.

This clonotype was sampled from a woman aged 45-65 years with alopecia areata. Some clones in this sample may be carry-over from other donors' samples. J is TRBJ1-1 and V is TRBV6-6; 10 nucleotides line up with TRBD1. Sequences were derived from whole blood, sampled in connection with sensitization to the hapten diphenylcyclopropenone (DPC). The CDR3 reads CASSPRQGAYTEAFF. The CDR3 DNA reads as TGTGCCAGCAGTCCCCGACAGGGGGCGTACACTGAAGCTTTCTTT.